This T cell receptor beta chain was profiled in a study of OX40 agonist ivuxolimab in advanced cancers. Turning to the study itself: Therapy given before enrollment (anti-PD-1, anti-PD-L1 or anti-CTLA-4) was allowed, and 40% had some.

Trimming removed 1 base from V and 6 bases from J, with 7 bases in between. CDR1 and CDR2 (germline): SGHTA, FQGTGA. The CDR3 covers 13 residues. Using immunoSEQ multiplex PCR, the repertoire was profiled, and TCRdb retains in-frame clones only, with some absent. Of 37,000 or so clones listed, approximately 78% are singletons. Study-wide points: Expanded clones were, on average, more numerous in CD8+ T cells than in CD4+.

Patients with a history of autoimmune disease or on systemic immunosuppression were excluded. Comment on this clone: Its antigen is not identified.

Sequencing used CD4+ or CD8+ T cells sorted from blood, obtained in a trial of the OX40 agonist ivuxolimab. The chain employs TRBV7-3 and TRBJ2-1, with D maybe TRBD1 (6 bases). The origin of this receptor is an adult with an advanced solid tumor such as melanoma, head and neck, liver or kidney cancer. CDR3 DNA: TGTGCCAGCAGCTTAAACAGGGCCAATGAGCAGTTCTTC. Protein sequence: CASSLNRANEQFF. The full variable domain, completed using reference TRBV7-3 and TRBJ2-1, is GAGVSQTPSNKVTEKGKYVELRCDPISGHTALYWYRQSLGQGPEFLIYFQGTGAADDSGLPNDRFFAVRPEGSVSTLKIQRTERGDSAVYLCASSLNRANEQFFGPGTRLTVL.